This TCR beta chain derives from a study of T-cell reconstitution after alpha-beta-depleted transplantation in children (TCRdb year 2016). Concerning the study at large: Using TCR repertoire profiling, the study followed T-cell immune reconstitution in a quantitative way in children after TCRalphabeta/CD19-depleted allogeneic hematopoietic cell transplantation.

Taken with the paper, the label for treatment or condition translates to: allogeneic hematopoietic cell transplantation with graft depleted of TCRalphabeta T cells and CD19 B cells. Transplant recipients were children who received TCRalphabeta/CD19-depleted allogeneic hematopoietic cell grafts. The protocol used for the library was PCR. TCRdb names Illumina HiSeq 2500 as the instrument used. Molecular barcoding was employed in the preparation of TCR libraries, with unique molecular identifiers being used to normalize TCRbeta repertoire quantification. TCRdb trimmed public reads at Q25 via fastp, called clones via MiXCR and kept in-frame beta chains. Rows with one shared CDR3 protein collapse into an entry with the most common genes and DNA. This sample comprises roughly 670,000 distinct CDR3 sequences, 13% of them detected only once. 0.79% of the sample is taken by the ten largest. As encoded in the germline V gene, CDR1 is KGHDR while CDR2 is SFDVKD. The CDR3 contains 13 residues, cysteine and phenylalanine counted. Only the CDR3 DNA is retained, 39 bases long and in frame from the first base. V drops 5 bases and J drops 0 bases, leaving 6 bases in between.

This clonotype was observed many times. The target of this receptor is not known. No much larger clonotype is one base removed from it; base qualities were not supplied. What the work shows at the level of the full study, not this receptor alone: In some patients, the high TCRbeta diversity seen at day 60 was put down to recipient T cells and intrathymic progenitors that had survived conditioning. Over subsequent months, a decline in hyperexpanded clone frequencies was noted, and after one year, T-cell counts and TCRbeta diversity were mostly ascribed to newly produced T cells. The apparently early recovery of alphabetaT-cell counts about two months after transplant reportedly depended on only several hundred rapidly expanded clones that came from non-depleted graft cells.

The input for sequencing was PBMCs, taken before TCRalphabeta/CD19-depleted stem cell transplant. The sequence derives from a girl aged 2 to 10 with congenital amegakaryocytic thrombocytopenia, due to receive a stem cell transplant. The rearranged segments are TRBV24-1 and TRBJ2-5; too little of a D gene remains to name it. DNA sequence: TGTGCCACCAGTGGAAAGGACCAAGAGACCCAGTACTTC. The resulting protein is CATSGKDQETQYF.